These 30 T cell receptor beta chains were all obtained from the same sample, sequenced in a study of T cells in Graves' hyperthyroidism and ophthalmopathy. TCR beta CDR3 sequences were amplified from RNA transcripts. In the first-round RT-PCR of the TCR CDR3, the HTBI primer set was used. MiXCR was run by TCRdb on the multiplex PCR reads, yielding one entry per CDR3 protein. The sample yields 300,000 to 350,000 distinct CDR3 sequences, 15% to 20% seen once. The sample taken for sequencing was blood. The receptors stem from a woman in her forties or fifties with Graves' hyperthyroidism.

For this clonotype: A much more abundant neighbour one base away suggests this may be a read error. CDR3 sequence (DNA): TGTGCCAGCAGAACCAGGAGCTCCTACAATGAGCAGTACTTC. It is translated as CASRTRSSYNEQYF. V usage is TRBV2 and J usage is TRBJ2-1, with no clear D. The J call may be wrong; the DNA end is better matched by TRBJ2-7. Germline CDR1 reads SNHLY; CDR2 reads FYNNEI. There are 14 residues in the CDR3.

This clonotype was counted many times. The CDR3 nucleotides read TGTGCCAGCAGTCGAGGGACAGGGGTAAAGAACACTGAAGCTTTCTTT. Its protein product is CASSRGTGVKNTEAFF. V is TRBV7-8 and J is TRBJ1-1, with TRBD1 identical over 10 bases. The CDR3 totals 16 residues. V gave up 6 bases and J gave up 1 base; unmatched junction bases: 8. CDR1 and CDR2 from the germline V gene are SGHVS and FQNEAQ. Together with reference TRBV7-8 and TRBJ1-1, the CDR3 gives the full variable domain: GAGVSQSPRYKVAKRGQDVALRCDPISGHVSLFWYQQALGQGPEFLTYFQNEAQLDKSGLPSDRFFAERPEGSVSTLKIQRTQQEDSAVYLCASSRGTGVKNTEAFFGQGTRLTVV.

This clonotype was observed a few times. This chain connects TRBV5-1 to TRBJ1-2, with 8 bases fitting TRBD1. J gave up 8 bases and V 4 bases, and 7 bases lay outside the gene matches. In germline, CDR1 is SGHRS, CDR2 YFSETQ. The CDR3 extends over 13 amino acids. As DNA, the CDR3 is TGCGCCAGCAGCCCTGACAGGGGCGAGGGCTACACCTTC. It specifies CASSPDRGEGYTF.

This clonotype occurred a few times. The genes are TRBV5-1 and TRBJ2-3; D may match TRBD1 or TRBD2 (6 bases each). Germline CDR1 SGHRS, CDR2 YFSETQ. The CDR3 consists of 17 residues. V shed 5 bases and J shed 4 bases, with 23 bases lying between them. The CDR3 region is CASRPGIPGAFADTQYF. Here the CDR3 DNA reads TGCGCCAGCAGGCCGGGTATCCCGGGGGCATTCGCAGATACGCAGTATTTT.

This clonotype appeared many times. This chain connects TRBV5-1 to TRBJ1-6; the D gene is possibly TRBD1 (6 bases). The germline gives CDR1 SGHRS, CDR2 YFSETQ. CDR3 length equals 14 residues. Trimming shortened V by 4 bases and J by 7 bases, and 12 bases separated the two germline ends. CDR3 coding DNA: TGCGCCAGCAGCACCCACAGGGAGAATTCACCCCTCCACTTT. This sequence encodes CASSTHRENSPLHF.

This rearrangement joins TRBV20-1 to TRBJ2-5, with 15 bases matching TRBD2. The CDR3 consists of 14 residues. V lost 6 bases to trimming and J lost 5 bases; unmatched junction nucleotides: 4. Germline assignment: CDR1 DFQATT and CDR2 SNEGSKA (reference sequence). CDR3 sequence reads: CSAGLAGGWETQYF. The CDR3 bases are TGCAGTGCGGGACTAGCGGGAGGCTGGGAGACCCAGTACTTC.

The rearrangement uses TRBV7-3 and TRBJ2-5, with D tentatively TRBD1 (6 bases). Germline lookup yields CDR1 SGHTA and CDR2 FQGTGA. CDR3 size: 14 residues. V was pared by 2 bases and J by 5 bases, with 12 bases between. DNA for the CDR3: TGTGCCAGCAGCTTAGTCCCAGGGGTGGAGACCCAGTACTTC. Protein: CASSLVPGVETQYF.

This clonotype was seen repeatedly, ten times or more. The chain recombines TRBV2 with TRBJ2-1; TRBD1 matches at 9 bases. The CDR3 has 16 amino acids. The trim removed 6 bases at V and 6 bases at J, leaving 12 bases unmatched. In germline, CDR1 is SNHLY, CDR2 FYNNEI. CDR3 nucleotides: TGTGCCAGCAGGACAGGACAGGGGATGGGGACCAATGAGCAGTTCTTC. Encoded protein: CASRTGQGMGTNEQFF.

The CDR3 nucleotides read TGTGCCAGCAGTGACCGAACGTTTGACTATGGCTACACCTTC. As protein: CASSDRTFDYGYTF. The rearrangement uses TRBV6-1 and TRBJ1-2; D call uncertain. The CDR3 length is 14 residues. The V gene's germline CDR1 is MNHNS and CDR2 SASEGT. The ends were cut back, 3 bases at V and 3 bases at J, with 11 bases in the middle.

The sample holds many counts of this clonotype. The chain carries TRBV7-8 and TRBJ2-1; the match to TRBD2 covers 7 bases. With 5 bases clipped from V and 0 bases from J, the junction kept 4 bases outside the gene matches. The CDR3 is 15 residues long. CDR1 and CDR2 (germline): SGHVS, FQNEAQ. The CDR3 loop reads CASSRAGSSYNEQFF. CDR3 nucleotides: TGTGCCAGCAGCCGAGCGGGGAGCTCCTACAATGAGCAGTTCTTC.

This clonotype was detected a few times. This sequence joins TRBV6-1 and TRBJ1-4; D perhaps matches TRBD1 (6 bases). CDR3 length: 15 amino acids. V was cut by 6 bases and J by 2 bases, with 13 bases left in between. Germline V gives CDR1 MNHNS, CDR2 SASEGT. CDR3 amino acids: CASSNGGGTNEKLFF. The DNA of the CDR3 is TGTGCCAGCAGCAACGGAGGGGGTACTAATGAAAAACTGTTTTTT.

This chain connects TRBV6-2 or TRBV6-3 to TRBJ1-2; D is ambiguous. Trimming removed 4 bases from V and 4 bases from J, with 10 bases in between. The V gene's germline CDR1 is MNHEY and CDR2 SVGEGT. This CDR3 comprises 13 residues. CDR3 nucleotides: TGTGCCAGCAGTTCTCAAGTCCTCTATGGCTACACCTTC. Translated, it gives CASSSQVLYGYTF.

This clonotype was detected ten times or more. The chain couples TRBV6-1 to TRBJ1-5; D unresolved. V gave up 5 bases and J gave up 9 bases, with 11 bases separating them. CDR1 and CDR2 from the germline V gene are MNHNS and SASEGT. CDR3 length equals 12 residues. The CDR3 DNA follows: TGTGCCAGCAGTACCCGGACTGGGCCCCAGCATTTT. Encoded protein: CASSTRTGPQHF.

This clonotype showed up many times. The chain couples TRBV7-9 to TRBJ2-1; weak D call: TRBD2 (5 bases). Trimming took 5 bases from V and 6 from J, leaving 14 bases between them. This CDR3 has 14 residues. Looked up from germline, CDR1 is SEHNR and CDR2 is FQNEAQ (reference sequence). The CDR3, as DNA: TGTGCCAGCAGCCCCGGTCCCGGAGGCAATGAGCAGTTCTTC. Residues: CASSPGPGGNEQFF.

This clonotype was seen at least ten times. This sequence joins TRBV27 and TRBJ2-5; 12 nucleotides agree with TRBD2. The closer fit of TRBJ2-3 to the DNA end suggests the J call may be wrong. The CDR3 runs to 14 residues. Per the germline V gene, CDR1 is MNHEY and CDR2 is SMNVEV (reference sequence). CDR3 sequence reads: CASSLLAGGETQYF. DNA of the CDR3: TGTGCCAGCAGTCTACTAGCGGGAGGTGAGACGCAGTATTTT.

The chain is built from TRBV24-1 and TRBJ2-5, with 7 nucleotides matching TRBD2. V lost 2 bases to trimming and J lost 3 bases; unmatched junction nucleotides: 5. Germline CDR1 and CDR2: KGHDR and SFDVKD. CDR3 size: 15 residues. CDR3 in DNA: TGTGCCACCAGTGATTCTCGGGGGAGGGAAGAGACCCAGTACTTC. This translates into CATSDSRGREETQYF.

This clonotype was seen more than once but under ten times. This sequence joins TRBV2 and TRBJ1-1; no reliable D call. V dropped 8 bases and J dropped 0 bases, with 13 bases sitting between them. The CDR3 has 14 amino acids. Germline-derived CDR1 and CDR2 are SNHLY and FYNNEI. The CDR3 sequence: CASGLTVMNTEAFF. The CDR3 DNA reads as TGTGCCAGCGGGCTTACAGTTATGAACACTGAAGCTTTCTTT.

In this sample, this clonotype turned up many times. The CDR3 nucleotides are TGTGCCAGCTCACCAGTCGGACAGGGGAGAGAGCAGCCCCAGCATTTT. Protein: CASSPVGQGREQPQHF. The chain carries TRBV18 and TRBJ1-5, with 9 bases lining up with TRBD1. Germline V CDR1 and CDR2: KGHSH, LQKENI. The V gene end was trimmed by 2 bases and the J gene end by 7 bases; junction bases not matched to a gene: 9. The CDR3 spans 16 residues.

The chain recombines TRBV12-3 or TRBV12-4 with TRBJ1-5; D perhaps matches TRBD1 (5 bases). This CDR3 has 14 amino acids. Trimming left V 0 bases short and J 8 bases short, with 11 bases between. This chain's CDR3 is CASSLALGGKPQHF. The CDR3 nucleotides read TGTGCCAGCAGTTTAGCGCTCGGGGGGAAGCCCCAGCATTTT.

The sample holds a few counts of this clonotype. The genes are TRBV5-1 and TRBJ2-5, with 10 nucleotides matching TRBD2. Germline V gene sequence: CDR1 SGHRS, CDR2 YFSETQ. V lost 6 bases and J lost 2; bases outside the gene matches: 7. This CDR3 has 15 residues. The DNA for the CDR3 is TGCGCCAGCATTCCTAGCGGGAGAGGACAAGAGACCCAGTACTTC. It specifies CASIPSGRGQETQYF. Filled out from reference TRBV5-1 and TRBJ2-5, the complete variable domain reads KAGVTQTPRYLIKTRGQQVTLSCSPISGHRSVSWYQQTPGQGLQFLFEYFSETQRNKGNFPGRFSGRQFSNSRSEMNVSTLELGDSALYLCASIPSGRGQETQYFGPGTRLLVL.

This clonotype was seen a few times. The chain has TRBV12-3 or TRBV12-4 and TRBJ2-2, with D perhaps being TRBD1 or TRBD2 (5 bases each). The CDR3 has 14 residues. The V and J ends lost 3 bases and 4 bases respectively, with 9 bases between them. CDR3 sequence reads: CASSFEGSTGELFF. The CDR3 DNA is TGTGCCAGCAGTTTTGAGGGGAGCACCGGGGAGCTGTTTTTT.

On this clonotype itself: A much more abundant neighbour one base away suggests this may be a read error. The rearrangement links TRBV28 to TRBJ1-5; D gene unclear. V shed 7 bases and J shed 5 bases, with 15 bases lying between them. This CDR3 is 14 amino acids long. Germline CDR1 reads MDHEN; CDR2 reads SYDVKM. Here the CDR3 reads CASTKPGLDQPQHF. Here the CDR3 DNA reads TGTGCCAGCACCAAGCCTGGCCTCGATCAGCCCCAGCATTTT.

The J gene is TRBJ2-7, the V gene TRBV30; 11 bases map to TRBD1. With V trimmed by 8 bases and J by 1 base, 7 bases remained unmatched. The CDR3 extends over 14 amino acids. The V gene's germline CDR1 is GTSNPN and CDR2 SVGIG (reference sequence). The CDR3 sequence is CAVRGTGGSYEQYF. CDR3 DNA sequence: TGTGCCGTTAGGGGGACAGGGGGTTCCTACGAGCAGTACTTC.

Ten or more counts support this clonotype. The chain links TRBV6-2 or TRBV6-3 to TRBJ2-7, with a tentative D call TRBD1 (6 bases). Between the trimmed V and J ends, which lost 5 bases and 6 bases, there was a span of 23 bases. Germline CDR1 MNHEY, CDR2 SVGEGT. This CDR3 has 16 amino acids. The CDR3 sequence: CASSPSRGWPLSEQYF. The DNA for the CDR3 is TGTGCCAGCAGTCCCTCTAGGGGGTGGCCCCTAAGCGAGCAGTACTTC.

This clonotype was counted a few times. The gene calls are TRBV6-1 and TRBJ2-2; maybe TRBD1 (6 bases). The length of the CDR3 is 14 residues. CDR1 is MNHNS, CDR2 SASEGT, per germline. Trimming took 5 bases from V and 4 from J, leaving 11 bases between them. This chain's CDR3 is CASSTQGPTGELFF. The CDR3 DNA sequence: TGTGCCAGCAGTACGCAGGGGCCCACCGGGGAGCTGTTTTTT.

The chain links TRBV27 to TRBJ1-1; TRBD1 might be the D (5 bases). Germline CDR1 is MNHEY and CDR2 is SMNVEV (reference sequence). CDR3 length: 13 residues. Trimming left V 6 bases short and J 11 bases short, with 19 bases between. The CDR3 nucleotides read TGTGCCAGCAGCCTCTGGGCGGGGCAACGGGCTTTCTTT. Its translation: CASSLWAGQRAFF.

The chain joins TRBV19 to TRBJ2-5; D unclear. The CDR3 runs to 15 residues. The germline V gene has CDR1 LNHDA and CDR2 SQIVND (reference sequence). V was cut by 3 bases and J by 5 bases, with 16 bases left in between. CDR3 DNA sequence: TGTGCCAGTAGTATCCTTTCGGCTGGTTGGGAGACCCAGTACTTC. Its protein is CASSILSAGWETQYF.

In DNA form, the CDR3 reads TGTGCCAGCAGCCAAGGGGCTGAGGAGAATACGCAGTATTTT. Protein: CASSQGAEENTQYF. The chain is built from TRBV3-1 and TRBJ2-3; D unclear. V was clipped by 1 base and J by 7 bases, with 12 bases between them. CDR3 length equals 14 residues. Germline lookup yields CDR1 LGHDT and CDR2 YNNKEL (reference sequence).

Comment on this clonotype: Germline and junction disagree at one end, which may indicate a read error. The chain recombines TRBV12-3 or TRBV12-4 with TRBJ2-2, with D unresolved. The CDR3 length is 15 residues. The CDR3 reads CAGSLKPPGAGELFF. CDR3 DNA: TGTGCCGGCAGTTTGAAGCCCCCTGGGGCCGGGGAGCTGTTTTTT.

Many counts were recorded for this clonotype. DNA for the CDR3: TGTGCCAGCAGCGTCGATTGGGCGGCAGGAAATACGCAGTATTTT. Residues: CASSVDWAAGNTQYF. The rearrangement joins TRBV27 to TRBJ2-3; D is unresolved. V shed 6 bases and J shed 7 bases, with 20 bases lying between them. The CDR3 spans 15 residues. Germline-derived CDR1 and CDR2 are MNHEY and SMNVEV (reference sequence).